These T cell receptor beta chains were read from a single sample in a study of blood T cell repertoires in COVID-19. Only in-frame clones appear in the TCRdb table, and some are missing; sequencing was by immunoSEQ multiplex PCR. Of roughly 230,000 clones in the sample, around 84% were seen once. Specimen: peripheral blood. The receptors were sampled from a man aged 35 to 55 with acute or convalescent COVID-19. The CDR3 runs from the conserved cysteine through the conserved F or W. D genes are given only for firm matches. Expanded clones get a size class; other rows say once, few or many, or leave the size out.

V gene	J gene	D gene	clone size	CDR3 DNA	CDR3 protein
TRBV15	TRBJ1-1	-	-	TGTGCCACCAGCCCCCGTGGCGGGTGGAACACTGAAGCTTTCTTT	CATSPRGGWNTEAFF
TRBV5-1	TRBJ2-5	-	-	TGCGCCAGCAGCTTGGCCGGGAACCAAGAGACCCAGTACTTC	CASSLAGNQETQYF
TRBV7-2	TRBJ1-3	-	-	TGTGCCAGCAGCTTAAATCGAAACACCACATATTTT	CASSLNRNTTYF
TRBV19	TRBJ2-1	-	-	TGTGCCAGTAGTATTTTAGGAACAGACAATGAGCAGTTCTTC	CASSILGTDNEQFF
TRBV3-1/TRBV3-2	TRBJ2-1	TRBD2	once	TGTGCCAGCAGCCAGACACTAGCGGGTGCCTCCTACAATGAGCAGTTCTTC	CASSQTLAGASYNEQFF
TRBV18	TRBJ1-2	-	once	TGTGCCAGCTCACCGTACAGGACACACGAAGCTAACTATGGCTACACCTTC	CASSPYRTHEANYGYTF
TRBV6-4	TRBJ1-3	TRBD1	-	TGTGCCAGCAGTGATGGGGCCAATTACCGGGACAGCGCTGGAAACACCATATATTTT	CASSDGANYRDSAGNTIYF
TRBV10-3	TRBJ2-3	-	-	TGTGCCATCAGTGAGGGAGTAGTCCGGGGCACAGATACGCAGTATTTT	CAISEGVVRGTDTQYF
TRBV16	TRBJ1-2	TRBD1	-	TGTGCCAGCAGCCAATCTATGGGACAGGGAATTCATGGCTACACCTTC	CASSQSMGQGIHGYTF
TRBV29-1	TRBJ1-6	TRBD1	-	TGCAGCGTCGGAACGGGACAGGATAATTCACCCCTCCACTTT	CSVGTGQDNSPLHF
TRBV13	TRBJ2-1	TRBD1	-	TGTGCCAGCAGCCCGAACACAGGGGGCTGGAATGAGCAGTTCTTC	CASSPNTGGWNEQFF
TRBV2	TRBJ2-7	-	-	TGTGCCAGCAGTGGGGGGACAAACGATCCCTACGAGCAGTACTTC	CASSGGTNDPYEQYF
TRBV10-3	TRBJ2-6	TRBD2	-	TGTGCCCCCCCGGAGCGGGGGATCAGCTCTGGGGCCAACGTCCTGACTTTC	CAPPERGISSGANVLTF
TRBV2	TRBJ1-6	TRBD1	-	TGTGCCAGCAGCGCAGCCCCGGGACAGAGCTCCTATAATTCACCCCTCCACTTT	CASSAAPGQSSYNSPLHF
TRBV5-1	TRBJ2-3	TRBD1	-	TGCGCCAGCGCCGACCAGGGGGCGGGCGGGAATACGCAGTATTTT	CASADQGAGGNTQYF
TRBV7-3	TRBJ2-7	TRBD1	-	TGTGCCAGCAGTTACCTGAGACAGGGGGCGAAAATCTCCTACGAGCAGTACTTC	CASSYLRQGAKISYEQYF
TRBV19	TRBJ2-7	-	-	TGTGCCAGTAGTATAGTACACTCCTACGAGCAGTACTTC	CASSIVHSYEQYF
TRBV28	TRBJ1-6	-	-	TGTGCCAGCAGCGAACGGAGCTCCTATAATTCACCCCTCCACTTT	CASSERSSYNSPLHF
TRBV21-1	TRBJ1-1	-	-	TGTGCCAGCAGCAAATATAACAGGGGGGTCGGGGCTTTCTTT	CASSKYNRGVGAFF
TRBV4-1	TRBJ1-6	-	-	TGCGCCAGCAGCCAAAGTCGAGTGTATAATTCACCCCTCCACTTT	CASSQSRVYNSPLHF
TRBV2	TRBJ1-1	-	-	TGTGCCAGCAGTAATCCTTCGGGGGGGTCTAACACTGAAGCTTTCTTT	CASSNPSGGSNTEAFF
TRBV7-7	TRBJ2-3	TRBD1	-	TGTGCCAGCAGCCCGCAGGGGGCAGACACAGATACGCAGTATTTT	CASSPQGADTDTQYF
TRBV5-4	TRBJ1-6	-	-	TGTGCCAGCAGCTTGGGGGCAGACTATAATTCACCCCTCCACTTT	CASSLGADYNSPLHF
TRBV6-5	TRBJ1-1	-	-	TGTGCCAGCGGGAGAGGGCGGGACACTGAAGCTTTCTTT	CASGRGRDTEAFF
TRBV9	TRBJ1-2	-	-	TGTGCCAGCAGCGTAGGAGGTAACTATGGCTACACCTTC	CASSVGGNYGYTF
TRBV2	TRBJ2-3	TRBD1	-	TGTGCCAGCTCGGGACAGGGCACAGATACGCAGTATTTT	CASSGQGTDTQYF
TRBV30	TRBJ1-1	TRBD1	few	TGTGCCTGGAGTGCAGGTACAGGGGTCGCCACTGAAGCTTTCTTT	CAWSAGTGVATEAFF
TRBV4-1	TRBJ1-5	-	-	TGCGCCAGCAGCCCCCGAGAAACAGGCCTCAATCAGCCCCAGCATTTT	CASSPRETGLNQPQHF
TRBV29-1	TRBJ2-2	TRBD1	-	TGCAGCGGCGGACAGGCGAACACCGGGGAGCTGTTTTTT	CSGGQANTGELFF
TRBV12-3/TRBV12-4	TRBJ1-3	-	-	TGTGCCAGCAGTTTATACAGCTTGAACACCATATATTTT	CASSLYSLNTIYF
TRBV7-6	TRBJ2-2	-	-	TGTGCCAGCAGCCTAAGTACCCAGCGCACTACCGGGGAGCTGTTTTTT	CASSLSTQRTTGELFF
TRBV7-6	TRBJ2-1	TRBD1	-	TGTGCCAGCAGCGCAAAGACAGGGGAACTCTCCTACAATGAGCAGTTCTTC	CASSAKTGELSYNEQFF
TRBV5-1	TRBJ1-1	-	-	TGCGCCACACGCACCGGGTCGTTCAGCACTGAAGCTTTCTTT	CATRTGSFSTEAFF
TRBV4-2	TRBJ2-5	TRBD2	-	TGTGCCAGCAGCCAAAGAGCGGGGGGGTTTGAGACCCAGTACTTC	CASSQRAGGFETQYF
TRBV18	TRBJ1-2	-	-	TGTGCCAGCTCATCCACCCCGGGAGGATGGTATGGCTACACCTTC	CASSSTPGGWYGYTF
TRBV11-3	TRBJ2-7	-	-	TGTGCCAGCAGCTTAGGCACGGGAGCCGAGCAGTACTTC	CASSLGTGAEQYF
TRBV5-6	TRBJ1-1	-	-	TGTGCCAGCAGCTTACTAGGGGGTAACACTGAAGCTTTCTTT	CASSLLGGNTEAFF
TRBV2	TRBJ2-2	-	-	TGTGCCAGCAGGGTTAGCCGAACCACCGGGGAGCTGTTTTTT	CASRVSRTTGELFF
TRBV6-2/TRBV6-3	TRBJ2-7	TRBD2	-	TGTGCCAGCAGTTACACCTCTAGCGGGGGACCCGGGGGAACCTTCTACGAGCAGTACTTC	CASSYTSSGGPGGTFYEQYF
TRBV11-3	TRBJ2-2	TRBD2	once	TGTGCCAGCAGCAGATTTACGGGAGGGCCCGGGGAGCTGTTTTTT	CASSRFTGGPGELFF
TRBV6-5	TRBJ1-1	TRBD1	-	TGTGCCAGCAGTTACTCGACAGGGGTTACTGAAGCTTTCTTT	CASSYSTGVTEAFF
TRBV19	TRBJ2-5	TRBD1	-	TGTGCCAGTGGAAAGGACAGGGAGGAGACCCAGTACTTC	CASGKDREETQYF
TRBV20-1	TRBJ2-7	-	-	TGCAGTGCCCGGGCAGGGGTTGAGCAGTACTTC	CSARAGVEQYF
TRBV5-6	TRBJ2-1	-	-	TGTGCCAGCAGCTTACTAAGTAAGGCTTCCTACAATGAGCAGTTCTTC	CASSLLSKASYNEQFF
TRBV5-1	TRBJ2-3	-	many	TGCGCCAGCAGCCGAGGAGGTCAGGATACGCAGTATTTT	CASSRGGQDTQYF
TRBV5-8	TRBJ2-3	TRBD2	-	TGTGCCAGCAGCGCGGGACTAGCGGGGGGGCTTATCAGCACAGATACGCAGTATTTT	CASSAGLAGGLISTDTQYF
TRBV5-6	TRBJ2-7	-	few	TGTGCCAGCAGCTTGTTTTTTTCGGCTACAACGGGGTTCACCTACGAGCAGTACTTC	CASSLFFSATTGFTYEQYF
TRBV27	TRBJ1-1	TRBD1	-	TGTGCCAGCAGTGACCAGGACAGGGGCTATACTGAAGCTTTCTTT	CASSDQDRGYTEAFF
TRBV5-6	TRBJ1-1	-	-	TGTGCCAGCAGCTTCCGGACAGCTAACACTGAAGCTTTCTTT	CASSFRTANTEAFF
TRBV24-1	TRBJ1-6	TRBD1	-	TGTGCCACCAGTTCTAACAGGGGGTCACCCCTCCACTTT	CATSSNRGSPLHF
TRBV6-6	TRBJ2-7	-	-	TGTGCCAGCAGTTACGGGGGGGGACAAGACTACGAGCAGTACTTC	CASSYGGGQDYEQYF
TRBV4-2	TRBJ2-1	TRBD2	-	TGTGCCAGCAGCCAAGTCGGTAGCGGGGGGGTAAATGAGCAGTTCTTC	CASSQVGSGGVNEQFF
TRBV5-1	TRBJ1-5	TRBD1	few	TGCGCCAGCAGCTTGTTAGGAGGGGGCATAAATCAGCCCCAGCATTTT	CASSLLGGGINQPQHF